This TCR beta chain was recorded in a study of cytomegalovirus exposure and HLA in healthy donors. From germline, CDR1 is SGHRS and CDR2 YFSETQ. This CDR3 contains 14 residues. With 6 bases clipped from V and 5 bases from J, the junction kept 9 bases outside the gene matches. The PCR ran on 60 Vbeta and 13 Jbeta primers. Repertoires were generated with immunoSEQ multiplex PCR, while TCRdb's copy carries only in-frame clones and drops some. Among approximately 150,000 clones listed, around four fifths were seen once. The V gene is TRBV5-1, the J gene TRBJ1-1, with TRBD1 matching 8 bases. Sequencing was carried out using PBMCs. The sequence derives from a woman between 50 and 59 years old in good health and CMV-seronegative. CDR3 DNA sequence: TGCGCCAGCAATCCTGCAGGGGGCTATACTGAAGCTTTCTTT. It is translated as CASNPAGGYTEAFF.